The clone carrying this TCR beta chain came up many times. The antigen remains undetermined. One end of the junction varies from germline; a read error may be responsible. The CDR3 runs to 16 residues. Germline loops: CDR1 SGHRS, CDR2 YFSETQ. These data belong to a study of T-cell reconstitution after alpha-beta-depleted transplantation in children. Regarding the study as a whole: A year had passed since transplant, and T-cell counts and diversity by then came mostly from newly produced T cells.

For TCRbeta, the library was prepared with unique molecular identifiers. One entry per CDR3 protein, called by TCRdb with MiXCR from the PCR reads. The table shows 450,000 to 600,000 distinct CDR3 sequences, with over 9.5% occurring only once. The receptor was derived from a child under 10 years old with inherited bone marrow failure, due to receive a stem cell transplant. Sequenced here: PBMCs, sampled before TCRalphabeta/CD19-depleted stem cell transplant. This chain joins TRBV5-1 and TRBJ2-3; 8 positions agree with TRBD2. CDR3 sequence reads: CASSLGLAGRTDTQYF. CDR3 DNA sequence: TGTGCCAGCAGCTTAGGTTTAGCGGGACGCACAGATACGCAGTATTTT.